One sample yielded the 10 T cell receptor beta chains listed below, sequenced in a study of T-cell memory formation after mild COVID-19 (dated by TCRdb to 2020 to 2022). Receptor amplification or capture employed 5' RACE. TCRdb lists the instrument as Illumina NovaSeq 6000. In TCRdb, the public reads were trimmed at Q25 with fastp and aligned with MiXCR, with productive beta chains retained. Every CDR3 protein is listed once, alongside the most common genes and DNA of its rows. Across this sample there are about 400,000 distinct CDR3 sequences, with roughly 18% seen only once. The top ten hold about 22% of the sample. Material: PBMCs or a T cell subset sorted from them (not recorded which). The receptors here all came from a man younger than 35 who had mild COVID-19 (a few samples of this study predate the infection). The sample titles of this study are shuffled in the database, so cell type and time point are left out; the donor was told from shared clones.

This clonotype was counted a single time. The rearrangement joins TRBV3-2 to TRBJ2-7; TRBD1, the D gene given by the table, was not confirmed from the DNA. TRBV3-2 corresponds to a pseudogene. CDR3 length equals 14 residues. The CDR3 spells CASSSPSRSYEQYF. In DNA, the CDR3 is TGTGCCAGCAGTTCCCCCTCTCGCTCCTACGAGCAGTACTTC.

The chain carries TRBV12-3 or TRBV12-4 and TRBJ1-2, with a weak D call TRBD1 (6 bases). The V gene lost 4 bases and the J gene lost 8 bases, with 23 bases spanning the gap. The CDR3 spans 16 residues. In DNA, the CDR3 is TGTGCCAGCAGTTACATGTTCTCTTTGGGGGCGTTCGGCTACACCTTC. Translating it yields CASSYMFSLGAFGYTF.

This clonotype was counted between two and nine times. The chain has TRBV28 and TRBJ2-1; the D is unclear. V was cut by 8 bases and J by 0 bases, with 8 bases left in between. Per the germline V gene, CDR1 is MDHEN and CDR2 is SYDVKM. This CDR3 has 13 residues. The chain's CDR3 is CASLRPSYNEQFF. Written as DNA, the CDR3 is TGTGCCAGCCTCCGACCCTCCTACAATGAGCAGTTCTTC.

This clonotype was picked up a small number of times. This sequence joins TRBV12-3 or TRBV12-4 and TRBJ2-5; 12 bases match TRBD2. V gave up 6 bases and J gave up 5 bases; unmatched junction bases: 4. CDR3 length: 14 residues. CDR3 sequence reads: CASRDGTSGETQYF. Written as DNA, the CDR3 is TGTGCCAGCAGGGACGGGACTAGCGGGGAGACCCAGTACTTC.

V gene TRBV7-2 combines with J gene TRBJ1-2; no definite D call. V lost 3 bases and J 8 bases, leaving 10 bases between the germline ends. The CDR3 contains 12 residues. The V gene's germline CDR1 is SGHTA and CDR2 FQGNSA. The CDR3 loop reads CASSFDYGGYTF. CDR3 nucleotides: TGTGCCAGCAGCTTCGATTACGGCGGCTACACCTTC.

The chain combines TRBV6-5 with TRBJ1-1; tentative D call: TRBD1 (6 bases). The ends were cut back, 6 bases at V and 1 base at J, with 15 bases in the middle. The germline gives CDR1 MNHEY, CDR2 SVGAGI. The CDR3 runs to 15 residues. CDR3 loop: CASREGGSSNTEAFF. CDR3 nucleotide sequence: TGTGCCAGCAGGGAGGGGGGGTCTTCGAACACTGAAGCTTTCTTT.

This chain uses TRBV7-2 with TRBJ2-7; 8 bases match TRBD2. The CDR3 totals 15 residues. Trimming at V came to 5 bases and at J to 2 bases, leaving 8 bases not matched to a gene. CDR1 and CDR2 (germline): SGHTA, FQGNSA. CDR3 protein: CASSRASGGAYEQYF. The CDR3 DNA reads TGTGCCAGCAGCCGAGCGAGCGGGGGTGCCTACGAGCAGTACTTC. Combining the CDR3 with reference TRBV7-2 and TRBJ2-7 gives the whole variable domain GAGVSQSPSNKVTEKGKDVELRCDPISGHTALYWYRQSLGQGLEFLIYFQGNSAPDKSGLPSDRFSAERTGGSVSTLTIQRTQQEDSAVYLCASSRASGGAYEQYFGPGTRLTVT.

The chain is built from TRBV5-1 and TRBJ1-1; 8 nucleotides align to TRBD1. The germline gives CDR1 SGHRS, CDR2 YFSETQ. Losses at the gene ends were 0 bases for V and 1 base for J; bases not matched to a gene: 8. This CDR3 comprises 17 residues. The CDR3 is CASSLAPPGGQNTEAFF. The DNA for the CDR3 is TGCGCCAGCAGCTTGGCCCCGCCAGGGGGCCAGAACACTGAAGCTTTCTTT.

The chain has TRBV6-2 or TRBV6-3 and TRBJ2-7; TRBD2 aligns across 11 bases. Germline assignment: CDR1 MNHEY and CDR2 SVGEGT. J was trimmed by 4 bases and V by 8 bases; bases with no gene match: 4. The CDR3 is 13 residues long. The CDR3 region has the DNA TGTGCCAGCCGACTAGCGGGACGGTACGAGCAGTACGTC. Translated, it gives CASRLAGRYEQYV.

This clonotype has just a few counts. The V and J genes are TRBV4-2 and TRBJ2-5, with TRBD2 identical over 8 bases. The V gene end was trimmed by 0 bases and the J gene end by 2 bases; junction bases not matched to a gene: 5. This CDR3 contains 16 residues. The V gene's germline CDR1 is LGHNA and CDR2 YNFKEQ. The CDR3 DNA reads TGTGCCAGCAGCCAAGAAGGGGCGGGGGGACAAGAGACCCAGTACTTC. Protein product: CASSQEGAGGQETQYF.